This passage covers 24 T cell receptor beta chains from one sample sequenced in a study of identical twins. One entry per CDR3 protein results from TCRdb running MiXCR on the 5' RACE reads. Among a few hundred thousand distinct CDR3 sequences listed, over 8.5% were seen once. These data were also reused for a study on yellow fever vaccine responses in identical twins.

Sequences were obtained from PBMCs. All receptors come from a woman under 30 in good health.

To note about this clonotype: The germline gene is not matched at one end of the junction; a read error may be the cause. The chain combines TRBV11-3 with TRBJ2-1; D gene unclear. Germline values: CDR1 SGHNT, CDR2 YENEEA. The CDR3 covers 12 residues. The CDR3 here is CASSLGSTPRIF. The CDR3, as DNA: TGTGCCAGCAGCCTAGGAAGTACCCCGCGGATCTTC.

The V call is TRBV18, the J call TRBJ2-2; the match to TRBD2 covers 11 bases. The CDR3 spans 17 residues. The V gene's germline CDR1 is KGHSH and CDR2 LQKENI. Germline trimming cut 4 bases from V and 5 bases from J; bases unmatched to any gene: 9. The DNA of the CDR3 is TGTGCCAGCTCACGAAAAACTAGCGGGAGAAGTACCGGGGAGCTGTTTTTT. It is translated as CASSRKTSGRSTGELFF.

V is TRBV18 and J is TRBJ2-7, with unresolved D. The CDR3 extends over 16 amino acids. CDR1 is KGHSH and CDR2 is LQKENI in the germline V gene. Trimming took off 1 base at V and 5 bases at J, with 18 bases between the two ends. The CDR3 DNA follows: TGTGCCAGCTCACCACTGCAGTCGGCAATGGCCCACGAGCAGTACTTC. Residues: CASSPLQSAMAHEQYF.

The sample holds a few counts of this clonotype. This sequence joins TRBV7-9 and TRBJ1-6; unclear D gene. Germline assignment: CDR1 SEHNR and CDR2 FQNEAQ (reference sequence). CDR3 length: 14 residues. The V and J ends lost 2 bases and 8 bases respectively, with 10 bases between them. CDR3 amino acids: CASSLIGRDSPLHF. CDR3 bases: TGTGCCAGCAGCTTAATAGGGCGGGATTCACCCCTCCACTTT.

At least ten counts were recorded for this clonotype. The chain has TRBV6-5 and TRBJ1-6; D perhaps matches TRBD1 (5 bases). V lost 4 bases to trimming and J lost 6 bases, with 7 bases between them. The CDR3 covers 13 residues. Germline CDR1 and CDR2: MNHEY and SVGAGI. The CDR3 here is CASSWQGNSPLHF. The CDR3 DNA reads TGTGCCAGCAGTTGGCAGGGTAATTCACCCCTCCACTTT.

This clonotype occurred a few times. The chain is built from TRBV7-8 and TRBJ2-5; 8 nucleotides align to TRBD1. The CDR3 is made up of 15 amino acids. Germline V CDR1 and CDR2: SGHVS, FQNEAQ. J lost 5 bases, V lost 2 bases, and 7 bases had no gene match. CDR3 DNA sequence: TGTGCCAGCAGCTTAAGGCCAGGGGGCTGGGAGACCCAGTACTTC. Encoded protein: CASSLRPGGWETQYF. Variable domain in full (rest from reference TRBV7-8 and TRBJ2-5): GAGVSQSPRYKVAKRGQDVALRCDPISGHVSLFWYQQALGQGPEFLTYFQNEAQLDKSGLPSDRFFAERPEGSVSTLKIQRTQQEDSAVYLCASSLRPGGWETQYFGPGTRLLVL.

The rearrangement joins TRBV6-1 to TRBJ1-1, with 8 bases aligning to TRBD1. V was clipped by 4 bases and J by 4 bases; unmatched bases: 5. Germline V CDR1 and CDR2: MNHNS, SASEGT. The CDR3 length is 14 residues. As DNA, the CDR3 is TGTGCCAGCAGTGTAAAAACAGGGGGCACTGAAGCTTTCTTT. Its translation is CASSVKTGGTEAFF.

The V and J genes are TRBV7-9 and TRBJ2-5; D is perhaps TRBD2 (5 bases). V lost 0 bases and J 2 bases, leaving 10 bases between the germline ends. The CDR3 is made up of 15 amino acids. The germline V gene has CDR1 SEHNR and CDR2 FQNEAQ (reference sequence). The CDR3 region has the DNA TGTGCCAGCAGCTTAGCGGCGAGGGTTCAAGAGACCCAGTACTTC. As protein: CASSLAARVQETQYF.

In its sample, this clonotype was seen a few times. A much bigger clone sits one base away, suggesting this may be a read error. The chain employs TRBV7-9 and TRBJ1-1; D unclear. CDR1 is SEHNR, CDR2 FQNEAQ, per germline (reference sequence). The CDR3 consists of 12 residues. V lost 1 base to trimming and J lost 4 bases, with 4 bases between them. The CDR3 DNA sequence: TGTGCCAGCAGCTTAGACGGCACTGAAGCTTTCTTT. Translated, it gives CASSLDGTEAFF.

There are a few counts of this clonotype. The J gene is TRBJ2-1, the V gene TRBV20-1, with D possibly TRBD2 on 7 matching bases. Germline assignment: CDR1 DFQATT and CDR2 SNEGSKA (reference sequence). Trimming shortened V by 4 bases and J by 15 bases, and 25 bases separated the two germline ends. The CDR3 loop spans 14 amino acids. CDR3 sequence: CSATQGSSGPWGFF. The CDR3 coding sequence is TGCAGTGCTACCCAGGGGTCTAGCGGTCCCTGGGGGTTCTTC.

This clonotype occurred a few times. This rearrangement joins TRBV5-4 to TRBJ1-6; D is ambiguous. V lost 7 bases, J lost 8 bases, and 10 bases lay in between. This CDR3 has 12 amino acids. The germline CDR1 and CDR2 sequences are SGHNT and YYREEE (reference sequence). The CDR3, as DNA: TGTGCCAGCGGGCAGTTGGATTCACCCCTCCACTTT. Translation: CASGQLDSPLHF.

The chain carries TRBV7-2 and TRBJ2-1, with 12 bases fitting TRBD2. The germline gives CDR1 SGHTA, CDR2 FQGNSA. Trimming took 4 bases from V and 7 from J; bases not matched to a gene: 5. CDR3 length: 15 amino acids. This CDR3 is CASSSTSGSGNEQFF. The CDR3 DNA follows: TGTGCCAGCAGCTCGACTAGCGGGAGTGGAAATGAGCAGTTCTTC.

The chain is built from TRBV7-9 and TRBJ2-7; D remains unclear. Germline CDR1 reads SEHNR; CDR2 reads FQNEAQ (reference sequence). Trimming took 8 bases from V and 0 from J, leaving 11 bases between them. CDR3 length: 13 amino acids. The CDR3 DNA reads TGTGCCAGCGGGCACTCTGCCTCCTACGAGCAGTACTTC. Amino acid sequence: CASGHSASYEQYF.

The J gene is TRBJ1-5, the V gene TRBV15, with 8 bases identical to TRBD1. CDR3 length: 13 amino acids. Germline V gene data show CDR1 as LNHNV and CDR2 as YYDKDF (reference sequence). Trimming at V came to 9 bases and at J to 2 bases, leaving 3 bases not matched to a gene. In DNA, the CDR3 is TGTGCCACTCAGACAGGGGGCAATCAGCCCCAGCATTTT. Protein: CATQTGGNQPQHF.

This sequence joins TRBV20-1 and TRBJ2-3, with 10 positions matching TRBD2. Germline CDR1 reads DFQATT; CDR2 reads SNEGSKA (reference sequence). Trimming removed 1 base from V and 2 bases from J; junction bases left unmatched: 9. This CDR3 is 17 amino acids long. The CDR3 region has the DNA TGCAGTGCTAGAGGGGTTTGGCTAGCGGGGGACACAGATACGCAGTATTTT. Translating it yields CSARGVWLAGDTDTQYF.

This clonotype was observed many times. The chain carries TRBV29-1 and TRBJ2-3; TRBD2 agrees at 8 bases. The CDR3 runs 14 residues. Germline V gives CDR1 SQVTM, CDR2 ANQGSEA. With V trimmed by 8 bases and J by 0 bases, 7 bases remained unmatched. CDR3 sequence reads: CSLRGLGSTDTQYF. The CDR3 nucleotides read TGCAGCCTAAGGGGACTAGGCAGCACAGATACGCAGTATTTT.

The V and J genes are TRBV10-2 and TRBJ2-1; unclear D gene. In germline, CDR1 is WSHSY, CDR2 SAAADI. V lost 7 bases, J lost 4 bases, and 11 bases lay in between. The CDR3 has 13 amino acids. CDR3 amino acids: CASNPTEYNEQFF. CDR3 DNA: TGCGCCAGCAACCCGACGGAATACAATGAGCAGTTCTTC.

This clonotype occurred a few times. V gene TRBV28 combines with J gene TRBJ1-5, with 8 nucleotides matching TRBD1. Germline V gene sequence: CDR1 MDHEN, CDR2 SYDVKM. The CDR3 is 14 amino acids. V lost 7 bases, J lost 6 bases, and 8 bases stayed unmatched. Here the CDR3 DNA reads TGTGCCAGCAACCCCGACAGGGGAGGTCAGCCCCAGCATTTT. It is translated as CASNPDRGGQPQHF.

This clonotype was found a few times. The chain is built from TRBV29-1 and TRBJ2-7; possible D gene TRBD1, 6 bases. The germline CDR1 and CDR2 sequences are SQVTM and ANQGSEA. Trimming took 4 bases from V and 6 from J, leaving 19 bases between them. There are 14 residues in the CDR3. The CDR3, as DNA: TGCAGCGTTGCCGCGGACAGACTATTAGGCGAGCAGTACTTC. It is translated as CSVAADRLLGEQYF.

At least ten counts were recorded for this clonotype. The rearrangement links TRBV27 to TRBJ2-7; 9 nucleotides align to TRBD1. This CDR3 contains 14 residues. V gave up 0 bases and J gave up 6 bases; unmatched junction bases: 3. CDR1 is MNHEY and CDR2 is SMNVEV in the germline V gene (reference sequence). The CDR3 DNA reads as TGTGCCAGCAGTTTATCAGGGACAGGGCGCGAGCAGTACTTC. Its protein product is CASSLSGTGREQYF.

V and J are TRBV4-3 and TRBJ2-6; TRBD1 is a possible D gene (5 bases). CDR3 length: 20 residues. Germline CDR1 is LGHNA and CDR2 is YSLEER. Trimming took 0 bases from V and 1 from J, leaving 19 bases between them. CDR3 protein: CASSQDGAEQIPSGANVLTF. The CDR3 nucleotides read TGCGCCAGCAGCCAAGATGGGGCGGAACAAATACCTTCTGGGGCCAACGTCCTGACTTTC.

This clonotype was counted a few times. The chain joins TRBV20-1 to TRBJ1-6, with TRBD1 as a possible D gene (5 bases). With 5 bases removed from V and 0 bases from J, the gap between germline ends came to 17 bases. Germline V CDR1 and CDR2: DFQATT, SNEGSKA (reference sequence). This CDR3 has 17 residues. As DNA, the CDR3 is TGCAGTGCTCCGAGGGCCGACAGCAGCTCCTATAATTCACCCCTCCACTTT. Translated: CSAPRADSSSYNSPLHF.

The gene calls are TRBV30 and TRBJ2-1; 9 bases map to TRBD1. CDR1 is GTSNPN and CDR2 is SVGIG in the germline V gene (reference sequence). With 5 bases clipped from V and 7 bases from J, the junction kept 6 bases outside the gene matches. The CDR3 extends over 13 amino acids. The CDR3 protein is CAWDRDRVNEQFF. Here the CDR3 DNA reads TGTGCCTGGGACCGGGACAGGGTTAATGAGCAGTTCTTC.

Ten or more counts support this clonotype. The chain employs TRBV29-1 and TRBJ2-5; D is ambiguous. V shed 3 bases and J shed 5 bases, with 16 bases lying between them. CDR3 length: 14 amino acids. Germline CDR1 SQVTM, CDR2 ANQGSEA. The CDR3 loop is CSVDSRGPEETQYF. The CDR3 coding sequence is TGCAGCGTTGATAGTAGAGGCCCTGAGGAGACCCAGTACTTC.